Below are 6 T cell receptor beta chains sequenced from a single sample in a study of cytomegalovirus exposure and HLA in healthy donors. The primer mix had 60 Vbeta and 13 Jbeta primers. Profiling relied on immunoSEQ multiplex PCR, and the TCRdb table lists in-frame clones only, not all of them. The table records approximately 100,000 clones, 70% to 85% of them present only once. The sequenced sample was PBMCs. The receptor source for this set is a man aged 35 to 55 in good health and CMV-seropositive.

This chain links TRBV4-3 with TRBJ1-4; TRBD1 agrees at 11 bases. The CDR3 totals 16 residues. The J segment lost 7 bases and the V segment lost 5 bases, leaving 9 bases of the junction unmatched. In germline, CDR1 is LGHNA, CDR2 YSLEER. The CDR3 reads CASSDRDRGKAEKLFF. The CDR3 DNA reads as TGCGCCAGCAGCGACCGGGACAGGGGGAAGGCTGAAAAACTGTTTTTT.

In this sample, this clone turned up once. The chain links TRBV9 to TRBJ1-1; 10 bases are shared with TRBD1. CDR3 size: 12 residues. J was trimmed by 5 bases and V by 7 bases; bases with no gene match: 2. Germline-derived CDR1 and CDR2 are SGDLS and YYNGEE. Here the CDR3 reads CASGQGGTEAFF. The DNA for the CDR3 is TGTGCCAGCGGACAGGGGGGGACTGAAGCTTTCTTT.

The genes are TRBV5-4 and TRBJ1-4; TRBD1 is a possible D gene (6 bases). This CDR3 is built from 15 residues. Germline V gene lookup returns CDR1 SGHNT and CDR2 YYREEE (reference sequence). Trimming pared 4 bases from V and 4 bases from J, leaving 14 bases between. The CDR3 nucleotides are TGTGCCAGCAGCCCGACGTCGGGACATAATGAAAAACTGTTTTTT. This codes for CASSPTSGHNEKLFF.

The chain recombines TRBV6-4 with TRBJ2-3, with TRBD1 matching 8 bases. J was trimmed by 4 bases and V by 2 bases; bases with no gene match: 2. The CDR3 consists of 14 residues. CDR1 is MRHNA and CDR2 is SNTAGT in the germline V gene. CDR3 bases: TGTGCCAGCAGTGACCCAGGGGGCGCAGATACGCAGTATTTT. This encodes CASSDPGGADTQYF.

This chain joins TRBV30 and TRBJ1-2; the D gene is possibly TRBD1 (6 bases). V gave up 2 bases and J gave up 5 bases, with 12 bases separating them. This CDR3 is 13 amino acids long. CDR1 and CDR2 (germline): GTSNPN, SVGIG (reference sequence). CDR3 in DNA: TGTGCCTGGAGTAGCAGGGGTGCGTATGGCTACACCTTC. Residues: CAWSSRGAYGYTF.

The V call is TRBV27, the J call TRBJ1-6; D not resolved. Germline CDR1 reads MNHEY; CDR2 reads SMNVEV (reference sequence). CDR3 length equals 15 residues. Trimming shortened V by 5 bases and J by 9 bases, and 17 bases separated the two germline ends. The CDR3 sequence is CASSPLPLLASPLHF. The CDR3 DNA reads TGTGCCAGCAGTCCGCTCCCCCTCCTGGCTTCACCCCTCCACTTT.